This T cell receptor beta chain was recorded in a study of T and B cells in COVID-19 patients. For the study at large: Median age was about 34 years in the recovered cohort and around 67 years in the active-infection cohort.

This clonotype was recorded only once. TRB rearrangements were amplified by multiplex PCR with BIOMED2 TRB-A/B primers. Via MiXCR, TCRdb re-called the multiplex PCR reads, giving one row per CDR3 protein. This sample carries 4,000 to 4,500 distinct CDR3 sequences, 25% of them seen once, and the ten largest clones take 22%. V was trimmed by 0 bases and J by 2 bases, leaving 9 bases between them. Germline V gives CDR1 SGHRS, CDR2 YFSETQ. This CDR3 is 16 amino acids long. Blood genomic DNA input for TRB amplification was about 240-500 ng. The source is a human donor with active COVID-19. The chain links TRBV5-1 to TRBJ2-6; the D is unclear. The sequenced sample consisted of blood. CDR3 sequence: CASSLAPGAGANVLTF. CDR3 nucleotides: TGCGCCAGCAGCTTGGCCCCGGGTGCTGGGGCCAACGTCCTGACTTTC.